A single sample is the source of the 26 T cell receptor beta chains below, sequenced in a study of T cells in Graves' hyperthyroidism and ophthalmopathy. RNA transcripts yielded amplified TCR beta CDR3 regions. The primer set for the first-round RT-PCR of the TCR CDR3 was HTBI. One entry per CDR3 protein results from TCRdb running MiXCR on the multiplex PCR reads. The table lists a few hundred thousand distinct CDR3 sequences, roughly 13% of them singletons. Specimen: blood. The receptors stem from a woman in her thirties with Graves' hyperthyroidism that later progressed to Graves' ophthalmopathy.

This clonotype was seen repeatedly, ten times or more. V is TRBV24-1 and J is TRBJ2-1; the D gene is possibly TRBD1 (6 bases). The CDR3 is 18 amino acids. Between the trimmed V and J ends, which lost 9 bases and 4 bases, there was a span of 27 bases. Germline CDR1 reads KGHDR; CDR2 reads SFDVKD. CDR3 sequence: CATGQGGPITGIYNEQFF. CDR3 DNA: TGTGCCACCGGCCAAGGGGGACCGATTACCGGGATATACAATGAGCAGTTCTTC.

V gene TRBV10-3 combines with J gene TRBJ1-1, with no clear D. Germline loops: CDR1 ENHRY, CDR2 SYGVKD. This CDR3 has 13 amino acids. Trimming left V 4 bases short and J 1 base short, with 7 bases between. The CDR3 DNA follows: TGTGCCATCAGTGTAGGAGGGAACACTGAAGCTTTCTTT. Translating it yields CAISVGGNTEAFF.

The chain combines TRBV5-1 with TRBJ2-7, with 10 nucleotides matching TRBD1. J gave up 2 bases and V 3 bases, and 5 bases lay outside the gene matches. Per the germline V gene, CDR1 is SGHRS and CDR2 is YFSETQ. The CDR3 has 15 residues. Here the CDR3 reads CASSYGTGDTYEQYF. The CDR3 DNA is TGCGCCAGCAGCTACGGGACAGGGGATACCTACGAGCAGTACTTC.

Concerning this clonotype: A much larger clone lies a single base off, so this may be a read error. The rearrangement uses TRBV4-2 and TRBJ2-7; D is possibly TRBD2 (5 bases). This CDR3 region has 14 residues. Germline V CDR1 and CDR2: LGHNA, YNFKEQ. The CDR3 protein is CASSQVERNYEHYF. The CDR3 DNA is TGTGCCAGCAGCCAAGTCGAGCGGAACTACGAGCACTACTTC.

This clonotype was detected ten times or more. The gene calls are TRBV7-9 and TRBJ2-1; D is unclear. Germline-derived CDR1 and CDR2 are SEHNR and FQNEAQ (reference sequence). CDR3 length: 15 residues. V was shortened by 2 bases and J by 0 bases, with 8 bases between the two germline ends. CDR3 sequence (DNA): TGTGCCAGCAGCTTACTAGAAATCTCCTACAATGAGCAGTTCTTC. Its protein product is CASSLLEISYNEQFF.

This clonotype was seen at least ten times. The V and J genes are TRBV12-3 or TRBV12-4 and TRBJ2-7, with 11 bases lining up with TRBD2. V lost 6 bases and J lost 6; bases outside the gene matches: 7. The CDR3 is 14 amino acids. The CDR3 protein is CASSTSGSMGEQYF. The CDR3 DNA follows: TGTGCCAGCAGCACTAGCGGGAGCATGGGCGAGCAGTACTTC.

This clonotype was recorded at least ten times. V and J are TRBV12-3 or TRBV12-4 and TRBJ2-7; D gene unclear. The CDR3 runs to 12 residues. The V and J ends lost 1 base and 6 bases respectively, with 7 bases between them. This CDR3 is CASSLGVAEQYF. The CDR3 DNA reads as TGTGCCAGCAGTTTAGGGGTGGCCGAGCAGTACTTC.

V and J are TRBV10-3 and TRBJ2-1, with TRBD2 matching over 14 bases. Trimming took 2 bases from V and 9 from J; bases not matched to a gene: 9. The CDR3 runs 17 residues. In germline, CDR1 is ENHRY, CDR2 SYGVKD. CDR3 sequence (DNA): TGTGCCATCAGTGAGCCATTGGGACTAGCGGGAGACTCTGAGCAGTTCTTC. It specifies CAISEPLGLAGDSEQFF.

This clonotype has just a few counts. The chain is built from TRBV6-1 and TRBJ2-7; either TRBD1 or TRBD2 may fit D (5 bases each). The CDR3 extends over 14 amino acids. CDR1 and CDR2 from the germline V gene are MNHNS and SASEGT. V was trimmed by 8 bases and J by 0 bases, leaving 14 bases between them. Written as DNA, the CDR3 is TGTGCCAGCGAGATGGGGGATCACTCCTACGAGCAGTACTTC. The encoded protein is CASEMGDHSYEQYF.

In its sample, this clonotype was seen many times. The rearrangement uses TRBV7-6 and TRBJ2-7; 10 bases fit TRBD2. The trim removed 2 bases at V and 3 bases at J, leaving 4 bases unmatched. The CDR3 has 15 amino acids. CDR1 is SGHVS and CDR2 is FNYEAQ in the germline V gene. The CDR3 nucleotides are TGTGCCAGCAGCTTAAGTCCTAGCGGGAGCTACGAGCAGTACTTC. Amino acid sequence: CASSLSPSGSYEQYF.

This clonotype was recorded many times. The chain joins TRBV27 to TRBJ2-7, with TRBD2 as a possible D gene (5 bases). The CDR3 has 15 residues. In germline, CDR1 is MNHEY, CDR2 SMNVEV (reference sequence). Trimming removed 2 bases at V and 2 bases at J, with 13 bases between. CDR3 amino acids: CASSLRSGSPYEQYF. The CDR3 DNA reads as TGTGCCAGCAGTTTACGAAGCGGAAGTCCCTACGAGCAGTACTTC.

This clonotype was counted many times. The chain couples TRBV28 to TRBJ2-7; 9 nucleotides align to TRBD1. CDR3 length equals 16 residues. The germline CDR1 and CDR2 sequences are MDHEN and SYDVKM. With 5 bases clipped from V and 5 bases from J, the junction kept 13 bases outside the gene matches. This CDR3 is CASSVTRDRVDHEQYF. DNA of the CDR3: TGTGCCAGCAGTGTGACCCGGGACAGGGTAGACCACGAGCAGTACTTC.

V usage is TRBV19 and J usage is TRBJ2-3; the D call may be TRBD1 or TRBD2 (5 bases each). The CDR3 is 16 amino acids. The germline CDR1 and CDR2 sequences are LNHDA and SQIVND (reference sequence). V shed 5 bases and J shed 2 bases, with 17 bases lying between them. The DNA of the CDR3 is TGTGCCAGTAGTTTGTATGGGGGTTCACTCACAGATACGCAGTATTTT. It translates to CASSLYGGSLTDTQYF.

Details on this clonotype: One base away lies a much larger clone, so this may be a sequencing read error. The V call is TRBV14, the J call TRBJ2-7; D not resolved. CDR3 length: 12 amino acids. Germline V lookup: CDR1 SGHDN, CDR2 FVKESK. The CDR3 loop is CTSSHVYYEQYF. In nucleotides, the CDR3 is TGTACCAGCTCGCATGTTTACTACGAGCAGTACTTC.

This rearrangement joins TRBV5-1 to TRBJ1-4; D call uncertain. Germline V gives CDR1 SGHRS, CDR2 YFSETQ. V shed 0 bases and J shed 0 bases, with 12 bases lying between them. The CDR3 sequence is 17 residues long. This CDR3 reads CASSLGVASSTNEKLFF. In DNA, the CDR3 is TGCGCCAGCAGCTTGGGGGTGGCATCATCAACTAATGAAAAACTGTTTTTT.

This clonotype was seen ten or more times. The rearrangement joins TRBV20-1 to TRBJ1-6; D is perhaps TRBD1 (6 bases). The CDR3 contains 15 residues. Germline CDR1 reads DFQATT; CDR2 reads SNEGSKA (reference sequence). V was shortened by 0 bases and J by 5 bases, with 11 bases between the two germline ends. CDR3: CSARDAAGDNSPLHF. CDR3 bases: TGCAGTGCTAGAGATGCAGCAGGGGATAATTCACCCCTCCACTTT.

This clonotype was seen at least ten times. The V and J genes are TRBV5-5 and TRBJ2-7, with 9 bases matching TRBD1. The CDR3 consists of 15 residues. V lost 0 bases and J lost 3; bases outside the gene matches: 4. Germline loops: CDR1 SGHKS, CDR2 YYEKEE (reference sequence). In DNA, the CDR3 is TGTGCCAGCAGCTTGGGGGGACAGGGCGGCTACGAGCAGTACTTC. Translating gives CASSLGGQGGYEQYF.

This clonotype was recorded at least ten times. This chain links TRBV10-3 with TRBJ2-1; 7 bases agree with TRBD2. The CDR3 length is 16 residues. V lost 5 bases, J lost 6 bases, and 13 bases stayed unmatched. Germline CDR1 is ENHRY and CDR2 is SYGVKD. CDR3 in amino acids: CAISSQGGRGGNEQFF. The CDR3 DNA sequence: TGTGCCATCAGTTCGCAGGGCGGGAGAGGCGGCAATGAGCAGTTCTTC.

The sample holds many counts of this clonotype. The chain carries TRBV5-4 and TRBJ2-7; tentative D call: TRBD1 (6 bases). Germline assignment: CDR1 SGHNT and CDR2 YYREEE (reference sequence). The CDR3 totals 15 residues. The ends were cut back, 3 bases at V and 3 bases at J, with 16 bases in the middle. In DNA form, the CDR3 reads TGTGCCAGCAGCTCTAAAACAGGGATGAACTACGAGCAGTACTTC. Residues: CASSSKTGMNYEQYF. The complete variable domain, with remaining parts taken from reference TRBV5-4 and TRBJ2-7, reads ETGVTQSPTHLIKTRGQQVTLRCSSQSGHNTVSWYQQALGQGPQFIFQYYREEENGRGNFPPRFSGLQFPNYSSELNVNALELDDSALYLCASSSKTGMNYEQYFGPGTRLTVT.

Ten or more counts support this clonotype. V and J are TRBV5-1 and TRBJ2-7; unclear D gene. The V gene's germline CDR1 is SGHRS and CDR2 YFSETQ. Trimming stripped 0 bases from V and 2 bases from J, with 12 bases between. The CDR3 is made up of 15 amino acids. DNA of the CDR3: TGCGCCAGCAGCTTGGGGGCCGGCCTGCCCTACGAGCAGTACTTC. Translating it yields CASSLGAGLPYEQYF. The variable domain in full, completed from reference TRBV5-1 and TRBJ2-7, reads KAGVTQTPRYLIKTRGQQVTLSCSPISGHRSVSWYQQTPGQGLQFLFEYFSETQRNKGNFPGRFSGRQFSNSRSEMNVSTLELGDSALYLCASSLGAGLPYEQYFGPGTRLTVT.

This clonotype was recorded at least ten times. V is TRBV6-1 and J is TRBJ1-2, with TRBD1 matching 7 bases. The CDR3 is made up of 14 amino acids. V shed 2 bases, J shed 6 bases, and the junction held 6 bases outside the gene matches. CDR1 is MNHNS, CDR2 SASEGT, per germline. CDR3 nucleotides: TGTGCCAGCAGTGAAAGGGGACAGTTGGATGGCTACACCTTC. Its protein is CASSERGQLDGYTF.

This clonotype was found a few times. The genes are TRBV9 and TRBJ1-2; D unresolved. CDR1 is SGDLS, CDR2 YYNGEE, per germline. V lost 4 bases, J lost 7 bases, and 17 bases lay in between. The CDR3 loop spans 14 amino acids. The CDR3 loop is CASSKGLGEGGYTF. The CDR3, as DNA: TGTGCCAGCAGCAAAGGGTTGGGAGAGGGTGGCTACACCTTC.

This clonotype occurred many times. This chain uses TRBV2 with TRBJ2-5; D perhaps matches TRBD1 (6 bases). Germline V gene data show CDR1 as SNHLY and CDR2 as FYNNEI. CDR3 size: 13 residues. V lost 7 bases to trimming and J lost 2 bases, with 11 bases between them. DNA for the CDR3: TGTGCCAGCACCAGGGGCCTACAAGAGACCCAGTACTTC. This sequence encodes CASTRGLQETQYF.

The chain links TRBV19 to TRBJ1-3; D is uncertain. Per the germline V gene, CDR1 is LNHDA and CDR2 is SQIVND (reference sequence). The ends were cut back, 9 bases at V and 0 bases at J, with 12 bases in the middle. This CDR3 has 14 residues. In nucleotides, the CDR3 is TGTGCCAGCCAACGACTGACCTCTGGAAACACCATATATTTT. This codes for CASQRLTSGNTIYF.

The chain has TRBV12-3 or TRBV12-4 and TRBJ2-7; TRBD2 aligns across 8 bases. The CDR3 sequence is 14 residues long. With 5 bases clipped from V and 7 bases from J, the junction kept 10 bases outside the gene matches. This chain's CDR3 is CASSPGLGEPEQYF. The CDR3 DNA sequence: TGTGCCAGCAGTCCGGGACTAGGGGAACCGGAGCAGTACTTC.

This clonotype was detected many times. The chain recombines TRBV12-3 or TRBV12-4 with TRBJ2-5; no reliable D call. Trimming left V 3 bases short and J 4 bases short, with 3 bases between. CDR3 size: 11 residues. CDR3 residues: CASSFSETQYF. In DNA form, the CDR3 reads TGTGCCAGCAGTTTCTCAGAGACCCAGTACTTC.